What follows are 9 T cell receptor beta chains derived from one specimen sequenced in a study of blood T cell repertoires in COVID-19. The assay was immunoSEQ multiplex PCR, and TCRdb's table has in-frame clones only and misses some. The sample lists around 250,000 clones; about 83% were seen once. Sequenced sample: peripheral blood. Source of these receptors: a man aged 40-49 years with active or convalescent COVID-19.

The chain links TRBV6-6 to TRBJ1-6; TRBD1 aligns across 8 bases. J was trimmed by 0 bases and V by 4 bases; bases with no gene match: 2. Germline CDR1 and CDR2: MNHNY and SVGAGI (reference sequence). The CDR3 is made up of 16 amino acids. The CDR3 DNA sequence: TGTGCCAGCAGTTTAGGACAGGGCTCCTATAATTCACCCCTCCACTTT. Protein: CASSLGQGSYNSPLHF.

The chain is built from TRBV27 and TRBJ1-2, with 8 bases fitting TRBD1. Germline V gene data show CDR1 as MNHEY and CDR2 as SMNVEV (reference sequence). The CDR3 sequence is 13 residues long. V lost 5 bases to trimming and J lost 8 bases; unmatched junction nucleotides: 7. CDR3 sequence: CASSHQGAEGYTF. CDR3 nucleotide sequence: TGTGCCAGCAGTCATCAGGGGGCGGAGGGCTACACCTTC.

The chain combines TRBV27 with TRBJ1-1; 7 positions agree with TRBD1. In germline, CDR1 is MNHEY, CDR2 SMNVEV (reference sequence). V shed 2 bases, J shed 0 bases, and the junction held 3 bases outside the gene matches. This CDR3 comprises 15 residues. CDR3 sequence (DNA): TGTGCCAGCAGTTTAGGACAGGCCCTGAACACTGAAGCTTTCTTT. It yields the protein CASSLGQALNTEAFF.

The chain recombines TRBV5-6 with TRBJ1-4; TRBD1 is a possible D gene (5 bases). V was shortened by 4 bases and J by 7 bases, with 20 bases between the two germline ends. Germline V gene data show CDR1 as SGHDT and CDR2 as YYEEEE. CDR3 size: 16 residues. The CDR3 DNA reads TGTGCCAGCAGCCTGACGTCTCCAGGGTCAGGTGAAAAACTGTTTTTT. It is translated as CASSLTSPGSGEKLFF.

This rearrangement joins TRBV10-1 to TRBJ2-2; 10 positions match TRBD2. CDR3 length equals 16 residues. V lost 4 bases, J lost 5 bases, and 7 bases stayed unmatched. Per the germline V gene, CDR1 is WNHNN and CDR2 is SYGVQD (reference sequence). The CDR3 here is CASSAGSGRPTGELFF. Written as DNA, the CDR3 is TGCGCCAGCAGTGCAGGTAGCGGGAGGCCGACCGGGGAGCTGTTTTTT.

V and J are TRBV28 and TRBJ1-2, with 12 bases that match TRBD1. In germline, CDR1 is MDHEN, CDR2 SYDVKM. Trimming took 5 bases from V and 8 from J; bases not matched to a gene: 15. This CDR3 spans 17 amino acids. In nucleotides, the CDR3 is TGTGCCAGCAGTGGAGGGACAGGGGGCGCGTCCGGAATCGGCTACACCTTC. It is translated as CASSGGTGGASGIGYTF.

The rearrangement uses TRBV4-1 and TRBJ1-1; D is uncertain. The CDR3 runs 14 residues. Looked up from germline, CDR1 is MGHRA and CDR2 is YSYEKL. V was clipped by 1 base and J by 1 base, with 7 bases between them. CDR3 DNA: TGCGCCAGCAGCCAAGGGCGGGAGAACACTGAAGCTTTCTTT. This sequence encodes CASSQGRENTEAFF.

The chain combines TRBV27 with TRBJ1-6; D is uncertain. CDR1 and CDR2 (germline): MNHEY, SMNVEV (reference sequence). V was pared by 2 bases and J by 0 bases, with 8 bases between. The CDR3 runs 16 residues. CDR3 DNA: TGTGCCAGCAGTTTAGAAACTAGCTCCTATAATTCACCCCTCCACTTT. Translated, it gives CASSLETSSYNSPLHF.

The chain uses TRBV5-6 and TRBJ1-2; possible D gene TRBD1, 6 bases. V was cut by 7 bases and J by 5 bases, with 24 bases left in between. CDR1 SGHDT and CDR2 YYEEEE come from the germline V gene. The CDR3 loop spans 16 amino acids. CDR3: CASLPVSGGALYGYTF. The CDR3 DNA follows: TGTGCCAGCCTTCCCGTTTCGGGGGGGGCTTTATATGGCTACACCTTC.